The rows below give T cell receptor beta chains drawn from one sample of a study of CD8 T cells in Susac syndrome. TCRdb re-derived calls from the immunoSEQ multiplex PCR reads in MiXCR, one entry per CDR3 protein. The top ten hold approximately 0.065% of the sample, which has under 350,000 distinct CDR3 sequences, about 91% seen once. The sequencing sample was made of CD4+ T cells from PBMCs. The receptors were sampled from a human donor with multiple sclerosis. The CDR3 runs from the conserved cysteine through the conserved F or W. The order of the fields is V gene, clone size, J gene, D gene, CDR3 protein, CDR3 DNA. The D gene is left open where the match is weak. The listing skips clone size in some rows; elsewhere it reads once, few, many or a size class.

>TRBV29-1|.|TRBJ2-2|.
CSVESGGELFF
TGCAGCGTTGAGTCAGGCGGGGAGCTGTTTTTT
>TRBV7-2|.|TRBJ1-2|TRBD1
CASSLGGTANYGYTF
TGTGCCAGCAGCTTAGGAGGGACAGCTAACTATGGCTACACCTTC
>TRBV28|.|TRBJ2-1|.
CASSLYSGLGDNEQFF
TGTGCCAGCAGTTTATACTCTGGGTTGGGTGACAATGAGCAGTTCTTC
>TRBV7-8|once|TRBJ2-1|.
CASSYPGLNNEQFF
TGTGCCAGCAGCTACCCGGGCCTTAACAATGAGCAGTTCTTC
>TRBV9|.|TRBJ2-3|.
CASSVGAAGTDTQYF
TGTGCCAGCAGCGTTGGAGCAGCCGGCACAGATACGCAGTATTTT
>TRBV7-3|.|TRBJ1-2|.
CASSFRNRDPSPYGYTF
TGTGCCAGCAGCTTCCGGAACAGGGACCCTAGCCCCTATGGCTACACCTTC
>TRBV6-2/TRBV6-3|.|TRBJ2-3|TRBD2
CALRASGSTDTQYF
TGTGCGCTCCGGGCTAGCGGGAGCACAGATACGCAGTATTTT
>TRBV7-2|.|TRBJ1-1|.
CASSGGGQAFF
TGTGCCAGCAGCGGCGGGGGCCAAGCTTTCTTT
>TRBV20-1|few|TRBJ2-1|.
CSARRGLYNEQFF
TGCAGTGCTAGACGCGGACTTTACAATGAGCAGTTCTTC
>TRBV2|.|TRBJ1-5|.
CASSRGVRQPQHF
TGTGCCAGCAGTCGGGGGGTGAGACAGCCCCAGCATTTT
>TRBV6-5|.|TRBJ2-2|.
CASGGRAGPTGELFF
TGTGCCAGCGGAGGACGGGCAGGACCGACCGGGGAGCTGTTTTTT
>TRBV28|.|TRBJ2-7|TRBD1
CASSFSGGTYEQYF
TGTGCCAGCAGTTTCTCAGGGGGAACCTACGAGCAGTACTTC
>TRBV6-2/TRBV6-3|.|TRBJ1-5|TRBD1
CASSPDQGASNQPQHF
TGTGCCAGCAGCCCCGATCAGGGGGCAAGCAATCAGCCCCAGCATTTT